The entry below gives a single TCR beta chain sequence along with its context. Germline CDR1 is LNHNV and CDR2 is YYDKDF (reference sequence). The CDR3 covers 16 residues. V dropped 1 base and J dropped 1 base, with 13 bases sitting between them. Clones were sequenced by immunoSEQ multiplex PCR, and TCRdb holds only the in-frame ones, with some missing. This sample has approximately 90,000 clones; about 90% occur once, and the top ten carry 0.79%. This record belongs to a study of OX40 agonist ivuxolimab in advanced cancers. This sequence was found in an adult with an advanced solid tumor such as melanoma, head and neck, liver or kidney cancer. The chain uses TRBV15 and TRBJ1-1; D unresolved. The source was CD4+ or CD8+ T cells sorted from blood, collected in a trial of the OX40 agonist ivuxolimab. The CDR3 DNA sequence: TGTGCCACCAGCAGAGGCGGTGGCCACCCGAACACTGAAGCTTTCTTT. As protein: CATSRGGGHPNTEAFF.